Included here is one TCR beta chain sequence, with context. No antigen is known for it. The data were obtained in a study of Ad26.COV2.S vaccination and SARS-CoV-2 variants. General study findings and limits: People given the vaccine had a wider spike-specific TCR breadth than placebo recipients did.

V lost 4 bases and J 3 bases, leaving 11 bases between the germline ends. The CDR3 consists of 14 residues. The V gene's germline CDR1 is SGHTA and CDR2 FQGNSA. The repertoire was sequenced with immunoSEQ multiplex PCR; TCRdb's copy has only in-frame clones and lacks some. The top ten hold under 5% of the sample, which has about 350,000 clones, about 91% seen once. The chain recombines TRBV7-2 with TRBJ2-3, with D unclear. The source of this sequence is a human donor who had recovered from COVID-19. The specimen comprised peripheral blood, sampled after recovery from COVID-19. The CDR3 reads CASSSYPDTDTQYF. In nucleotides, the CDR3 is TGTGCCAGCAGCTCTTACCCGGATACAGATACGCAGTATTTT.